The present T cell receptor (beta chain) was sequenced within a study of blood T cell repertoires in COVID-19. Overall study: Spain, Italy and the United States supplied samples that represented acute and convalescent COVID-19.

The germline V gene has CDR1 LGHDT and CDR2 YNNKEL (reference sequence). Germline trimming cut 3 bases from V and 2 bases from J; bases unmatched to any gene: 4. The CDR3 loop spans 15 amino acids. Methods used by the authors: Amplification of reference gene primers provided the estimated nucleated cell counts. Produced via immunoSEQ multiplex PCR; TCRdb's table is partial and in-frame only. D and trimming were read from the DNA, whereas the V and J calls and clone size are those reported in that table. The sample lists around 160,000 clones, approximately 85% occurring once. The receptor was isolated from a woman aged 55-69 years with COVID-19, enrolled during active disease. Input material: peripheral blood. The rearrangement uses TRBV3-1 (or the pseudogene TRBV3-2) and TRBJ2-7, with 10 bases matching TRBD2. The CDR3 region is CASSQYSGGAYEQYF. The CDR3 DNA follows: TGTGCCAGCAGCCAGTACAGCGGGGGGGCCTACGAGCAGTACTTC.